This T cell receptor beta chain was profiled in a study of neurological immune-mediated disorders. Overall study results and limits: The most TCR clonal expansion was seen in HTLV-1-associated myelopathy, whereas the least was seen in multiple sclerosis, below the level in healthy controls. Phylogenetic grouping assigned the repertoires of 18 of 34 multiple sclerosis patients to one related-CDR3 cluster, which constitutes a possible signature.

This clonotype was seen many times. Its antigen remains unknown. The authors produced cDNA by 5'RACE using 10-nucleotide random UMIs. MiXCR, run by TCRdb on the 5' RACE reads, gives a single entry per CDR3 protein. The sample includes just over 95,000 distinct CDR3 sequences, around 3.4% of them seen just once. Unsorted libraries were derived from 2 million PBMCs stored at -80 C. Germline V CDR1 and CDR2: MGHRA, YSYEKL. The V end was cut by 0 bases, the J end by 5 bases, with 11 bases between. CDR3 size: 16 residues. This receptor was identified in a young woman with multiple sclerosis. The rearrangement links TRBV4-1 to TRBJ1-6, with D uncertain. The sequenced material came from PBMCs. DNA of the CDR3: TGCGCCAGCAGCCAAGACAGGACTTTGCATAATTCACCCCTCCACTTT. Translation gives CASSQDRTLHNSPLHF.